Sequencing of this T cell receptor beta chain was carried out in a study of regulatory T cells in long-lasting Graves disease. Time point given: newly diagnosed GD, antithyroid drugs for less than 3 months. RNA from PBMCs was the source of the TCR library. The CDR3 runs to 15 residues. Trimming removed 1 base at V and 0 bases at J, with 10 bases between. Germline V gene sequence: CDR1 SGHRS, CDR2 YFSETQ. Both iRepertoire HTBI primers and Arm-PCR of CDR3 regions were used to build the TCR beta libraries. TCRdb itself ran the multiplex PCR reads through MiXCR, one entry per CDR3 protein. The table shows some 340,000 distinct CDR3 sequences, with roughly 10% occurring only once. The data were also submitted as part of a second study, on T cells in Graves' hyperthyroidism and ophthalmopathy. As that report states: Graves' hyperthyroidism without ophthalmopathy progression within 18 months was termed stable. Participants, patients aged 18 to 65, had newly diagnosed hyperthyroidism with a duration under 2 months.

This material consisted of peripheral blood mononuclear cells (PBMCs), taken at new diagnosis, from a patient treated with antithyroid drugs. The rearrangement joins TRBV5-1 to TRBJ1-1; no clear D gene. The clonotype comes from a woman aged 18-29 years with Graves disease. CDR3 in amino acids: CASSLFAGVNTEAFF. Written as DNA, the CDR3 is TGCGCCAGCAGCTTGTTCGCAGGAGTGAACACTGAAGCTTTCTTT.